The sequence of this TCR beta chain was determined in a study of T cells in Graves' hyperthyroidism and ophthalmopathy. TCR beta CDR3 regions were amplified from RNA. The study used the HTBI primer set for a first-round RT-PCR of the TCR CDR3. TCRdb fed the multiplex PCR reads into MiXCR, producing one record per CDR3 protein. The data contain about 290,000 distinct CDR3 sequences, approximately 17% of them seen just once; the ten biggest clones take up approximately 31%. A lack of ophthalmopathy progression within 18 months defined stable Graves' hyperthyroidism. Hyperthyroidism was newly diagnosed in patients aged 18 to 65 (duration under 2 months). Study-level points and caveats: Model-based prediction identified ophthalmopathy a median about 6 months prior to its onset.

This clonotype was counted between two and nine times. Its matching antigen is unknown. What was sequenced was blood. This receptor was taken from a man aged 25-45 years with Graves' hyperthyroidism.

The CDR3: CASSQVSGSSTDTQYF. In DNA, the CDR3 is TGTGCCAGCAGCCAAGTAAGCGGGAGCAGCACAGATACGCAGTATTTT. The chain employs TRBV3-1 and TRBJ2-3; 8 bases fit TRBD2. Germline lookup yields CDR1 LGHDT and CDR2 YNNKEL (reference sequence). V was pared by 1 base and J by 0 bases, with 3 bases of the junction left unmatched. The CDR3 runs 16 residues.